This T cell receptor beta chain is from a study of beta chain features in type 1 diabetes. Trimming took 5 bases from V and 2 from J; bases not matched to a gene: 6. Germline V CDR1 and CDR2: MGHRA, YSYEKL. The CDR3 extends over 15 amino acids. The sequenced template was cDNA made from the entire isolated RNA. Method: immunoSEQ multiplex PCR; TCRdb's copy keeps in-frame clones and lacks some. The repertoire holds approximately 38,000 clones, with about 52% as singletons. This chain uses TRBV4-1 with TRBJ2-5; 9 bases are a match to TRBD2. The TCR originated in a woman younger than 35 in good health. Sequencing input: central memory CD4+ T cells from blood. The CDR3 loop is CASSFSSGVQETQYF. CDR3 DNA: TGCGCCAGCAGCTTCTCTAGCGGGGTTCAAGAGACCCAGTACTTC.